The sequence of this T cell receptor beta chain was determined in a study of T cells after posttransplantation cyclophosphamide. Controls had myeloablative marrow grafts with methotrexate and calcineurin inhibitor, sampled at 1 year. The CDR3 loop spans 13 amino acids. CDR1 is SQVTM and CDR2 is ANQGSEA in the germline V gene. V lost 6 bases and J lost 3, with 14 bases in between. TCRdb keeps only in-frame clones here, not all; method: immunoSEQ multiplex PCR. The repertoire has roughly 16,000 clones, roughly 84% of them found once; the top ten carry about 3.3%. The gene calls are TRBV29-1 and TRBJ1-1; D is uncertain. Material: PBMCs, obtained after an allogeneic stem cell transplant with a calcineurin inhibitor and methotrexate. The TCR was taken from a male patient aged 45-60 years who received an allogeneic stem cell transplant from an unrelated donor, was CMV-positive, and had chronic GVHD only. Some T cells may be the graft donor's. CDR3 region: CSVLAPLDTEAFF. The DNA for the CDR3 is TGCAGCGTCCTAGCCCCTCTAGACACTGAAGCTTTCTTT.